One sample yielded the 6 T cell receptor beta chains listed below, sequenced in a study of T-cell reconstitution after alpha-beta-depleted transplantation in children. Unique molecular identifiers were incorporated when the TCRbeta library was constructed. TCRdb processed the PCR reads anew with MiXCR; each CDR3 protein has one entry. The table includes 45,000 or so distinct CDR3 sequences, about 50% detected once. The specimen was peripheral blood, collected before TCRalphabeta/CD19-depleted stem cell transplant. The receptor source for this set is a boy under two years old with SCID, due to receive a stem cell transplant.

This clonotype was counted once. The CDR3 sequence is CSARDAGVTDTQYF. The CDR3 region has the DNA TGCAGTGCTAGAGATGCAGGGGTCACAGATACGCAGTATTTT. The J gene is TRBJ2-3, the V gene TRBV20-1; perhaps TRBD1 as D (6 bases). There are 14 residues in the CDR3. The germline gives CDR1 DFQATT, CDR2 SNEGSKA (reference sequence). V was clipped by 0 bases and J by 2 bases, with 9 bases between them.

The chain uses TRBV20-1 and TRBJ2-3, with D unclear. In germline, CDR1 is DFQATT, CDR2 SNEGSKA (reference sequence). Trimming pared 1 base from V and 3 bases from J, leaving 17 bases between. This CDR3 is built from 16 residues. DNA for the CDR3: TGCAGTGCTAGAGGGACGGCGCTTTACGGTACAGATACGCAGTATTTT. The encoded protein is CSARGTALYGTDTQYF.

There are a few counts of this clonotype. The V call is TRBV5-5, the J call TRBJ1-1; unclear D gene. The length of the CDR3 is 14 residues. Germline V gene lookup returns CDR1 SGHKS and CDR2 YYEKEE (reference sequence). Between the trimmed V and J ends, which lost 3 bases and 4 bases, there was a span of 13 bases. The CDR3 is CASSSQVLGTEAFF. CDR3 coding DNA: TGTGCCAGCAGCTCCCAGGTGTTAGGCACTGAAGCTTTCTTT. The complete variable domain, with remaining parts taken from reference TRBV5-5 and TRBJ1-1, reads DAGVTQSPTHLIKTRGQQVTLRCSPISGHKSVSWYQQVLGQGPQFIFQYYEKEERGRGNFPDRFSARQFPNYSSELNVNALLLGDSALYLCASSSQVLGTEAFFGQGTRLTVV.

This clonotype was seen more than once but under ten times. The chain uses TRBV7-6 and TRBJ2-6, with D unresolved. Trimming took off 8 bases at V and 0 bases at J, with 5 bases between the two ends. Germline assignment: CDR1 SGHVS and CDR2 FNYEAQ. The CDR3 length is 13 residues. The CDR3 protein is CASGLSGANVLTF. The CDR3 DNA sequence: TGTGCCAGCGGGCTCTCTGGGGCCAACGTCCTGACTTTC.

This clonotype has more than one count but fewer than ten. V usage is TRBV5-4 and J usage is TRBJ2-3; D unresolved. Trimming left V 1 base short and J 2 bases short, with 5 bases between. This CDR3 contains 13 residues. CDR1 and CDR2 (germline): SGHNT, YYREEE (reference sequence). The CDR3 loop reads CASSLPLTDTQYF. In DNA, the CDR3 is TGTGCCAGCAGCTTGCCCCTCACAGATACGCAGTATTTT.

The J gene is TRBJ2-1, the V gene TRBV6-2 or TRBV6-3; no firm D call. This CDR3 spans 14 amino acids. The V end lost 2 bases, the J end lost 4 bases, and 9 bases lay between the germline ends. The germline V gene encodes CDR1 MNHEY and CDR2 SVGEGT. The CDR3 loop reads CASSYRNSYNEQFF. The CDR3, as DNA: TGTGCCAGCAGTTACCGGAACTCTTACAATGAGCAGTTCTTC.